Listed here are 9 T cell receptor beta chains from one sample, sequenced in a study of blood T cells in healthy people across ages. A J-beta primer mix and a sample-barcoded 5' primer were used in a second PCR of roughly 7 to 12 cycles. TCRdb used MiXCR to reprocess the 5' RACE reads, holding one entry per CDR3 protein. The data contain 1.2 million to 1.5 million distinct CDR3 sequences, 55% to 75% of them seen just once; the ten biggest clones take up about 6.3%. The material sequenced was blood. These receptor sequences come from a man between 18 and 29 years old in good health.

V usage is TRBV28 and J usage is TRBJ2-5; 9 nucleotides match TRBD1. The CDR3 contains 15 residues. The germline gives CDR1 MDHEN, CDR2 SYDVKM. The junction had 10 bases not matched to a gene; V was cut back by 6 bases and J by 5 bases. The CDR3 sequence is CASSPKGTGLETQYF. The CDR3 nucleotides are TGTGCCAGCAGCCCTAAAGGGACAGGGTTGGAGACCCAGTACTTC.

This rearrangement joins TRBV4-1 to TRBJ2-7, with TRBD2 matching over 7 bases. The end of the DNA is better explained by TRBJ2-1, so the J call may be wrong. Germline V CDR1 and CDR2: MGHRA, YSYEKL. The CDR3 runs 15 residues. In DNA form, the CDR3 reads TGCGCCAGCAGCCAAGAATGGCGGGGGAACAATGAGCAGTTCTTC. This translates into CASSQEWRGNNEQFF.

The chain joins TRBV29-1 to TRBJ2-7, with D possibly matching TRBD2 (6 bases). Germline V lookup: CDR1 SQVTM, CDR2 ANQGSEA. Trimming took off 2 bases at V and 0 bases at J, with 11 bases between the two ends. The CDR3 loop spans 14 amino acids. CDR3 in amino acids: CSVETREFSYEQYF. The CDR3 nucleotides read TGCAGCGTTGAAACTCGGGAGTTCTCCTACGAGCAGTACTTC.

This clonotype was recorded a few times. The CDR3 loop is CASSFVGQEQETQYF. As DNA, the CDR3 is TGTGCCAGCAGTTTCGTTGGTCAGGAACAAGAGACCCAGTACTTC. This sequence joins TRBV28 and TRBJ2-5; D not certain. The CDR3 extends over 15 amino acids. CDR1 and CDR2 (germline): MDHEN, SYDVKM. The germline V and J ends were trimmed by 3 bases and 2 bases, with 13 bases remaining between them. Based on the CDR3 plus reference TRBV28 and TRBJ2-5, the full variable domain is DVKVTQSSRYLVKRTGEKVFLECVQDMDHENMFWYRQDPGLGLRLIYFSYDVKMKEKGDIPEGYSVSREKKERFSLILESASTNQTSMYLCASSFVGQEQETQYFGPGTRLLVL.

The V gene is TRBV12-3 or TRBV12-4, the J gene TRBJ2-1; the D is unclear. This CDR3 spans 13 amino acids. The V gene lost 6 bases and the J gene lost 7 bases, with 13 bases spanning the gap. The CDR3 nucleotides read TGTGCCAGCAGCCCCCAGAATGGGAATGAGCAGTTCTTC. The encoded protein is CASSPQNGNEQFF.

Remarks on this clonotype: Compared with germline, one end of the junction differs, possibly owing to a read error. V usage is TRBV12-3 or TRBV12-4 and J usage is TRBJ2-5; D unresolved. The CDR3 runs to 14 residues. Written as DNA, the CDR3 is TGTACCAGCAGTGTAGCCCTTTGGGCAGAGACCCAGTACTTC. Translation: CTSSVALWAETQYF.

V is TRBV11-2 and J is TRBJ1-1, with D unclear. Germline CDR1 SGHAT, CDR2 FQNNGV. This CDR3 comprises 15 residues. The germline V and J ends were trimmed by 0 bases and 11 bases, with 19 bases remaining between them. The CDR3 reads CASSLDLSVVDLAFF. The CDR3, as DNA: TGTGCCAGCAGCTTAGATCTAAGTGTGGTGGATTTGGCTTTCTTT.

This chain uses TRBV12-3 or TRBV12-4 with TRBJ2-1; no firm D call. The CDR3 consists of 12 residues. V lost 3 bases and J lost 9, with 9 bases in between. CDR3 protein: CASSFGQGEQFF. The DNA of the CDR3 is TGTGCCAGCAGTTTCGGGCAAGGTGAGCAGTTCTTC.

The chain links TRBV5-4 to TRBJ2-7, with D possibly being TRBD2 (5 bases). The closer fit of TRBJ2-5 to the DNA end suggests the J call may be wrong. Germline CDR1 and CDR2: SGHNT and YYREEE (reference sequence). This CDR3 has 15 amino acids. CDR3 sequence reads: CASSLSPSTKETQYF. CDR3 in DNA: TGTGCCAGCAGCTTGTCTCCGTCGACTAAAGAGACCCAGTACTTC.